The next 10 T cell receptor beta chains were all read from a single sample in a study of blood T cell repertoires in COVID-19. TCRdb keeps only in-frame clones here, not all; method: immunoSEQ multiplex PCR. The table lists 200,000 to 300,000 clones, roughly 86% of them singletons, with about 2.6% in the top ten. Specimen: PBMCs or T cells enriched from blood (not recorded which). These receptors originate from a woman between 18 and 30 years old who had recovered from COVID-19.

The gene calls are TRBV7-9 and TRBJ2-2, with a possible D match to TRBD2 (6 bases). This CDR3 is built from 15 residues. Germline V gives CDR1 SEHNR, CDR2 FQNEAQ (reference sequence). V dropped 4 bases and J dropped 6 bases, with 15 bases sitting between them. DNA of the CDR3: TGTGCCAGCAGCTCGGGGACTCCAGCGCCCGGGGAGCTGTTTTTT. It yields the protein CASSSGTPAPGELFF.

The J gene is TRBJ2-3, the V gene TRBV19; 13 bases match TRBD2. The CDR3 covers 15 residues. CDR1 and CDR2 from the germline V gene are LNHDA and SQIVND (reference sequence). J was trimmed by 4 bases and V by 6 bases; bases with no gene match: 4. CDR3 DNA: TGTGCCAGTAGGACTAGCGGGGGGCTGTCAGATACGCAGTATTTT. It is translated as CASRTSGGLSDTQYF. Full variable domain (rest looked up from reference TRBV19 and TRBJ2-3): DGGITQSPKYLFRKEGQNVTLSCEQNLNHDAMYWYRQDPGQGLRLIYYSQIVNDFQKGDIAEGYSVSREKKESFPLTVTSAQKNPTAFYLCASRTSGGLSDTQYFGPGTRLTVL.

J is TRBJ1-6 and V is TRBV30; unclear D gene. Trimming left V 3 bases short and J 6 bases short, with 9 bases between. The CDR3 is made up of 13 amino acids. The germline V gene encodes CDR1 GTSNPN and CDR2 SVGIG (reference sequence). This chain's CDR3 is CAWRGTGNSPLHF. DNA of the CDR3: TGTGCCTGGAGGGGTACGGGTAATTCACCCCTCCACTTT. The entire variable domain, with the rest obtained from reference TRBV30 and TRBJ1-6, is as follows: SQTIHQWPATLVQPVGSPLSLECTVEGTSNPNLYWYRQAAGRGLQLLFYSVGIGQISSEVPQNLSASRPQDRQFILSSKKLLLSDSGFYLCAWRGTGNSPLHFGNGTRLTVT.

The rearrangement links TRBV6-5 to TRBJ1-1; D not certain. V was clipped by 3 bases and J by 1 base, with 9 bases between them. CDR3 size: 14 residues. CDR1 and CDR2 (germline): MNHEY, SVGAGI. The CDR3 loop reads CASSYVLSNTEAFF. CDR3 sequence (DNA): TGTGCCAGCAGTTATGTCCTTTCGAACACTGAAGCTTTCTTT.

The chain recombines TRBV30 with TRBJ1-2, with a possible D match to TRBD1 (6 bases). V was clipped by 3 bases and J by 2 bases, with 10 bases between them. This CDR3 region has 13 residues. Germline CDR1 reads GTSNPN; CDR2 reads SVGIG (reference sequence). CDR3 DNA sequence: TGTGCCTGGAGGGACAGTGGGAACTATGGCTACACCTTC. Encoded protein: CAWRDSGNYGYTF.

About this clone: The same CDR3 arises from other DNA sequences in this sample as well. The chain links TRBV3-1 (or the pseudogene TRBV3-2) to TRBJ1-4; 8 bases are shared with TRBD1. CDR1 LGHDT and CDR2 YNNKEL come from the germline V gene (reference sequence). J lost 4 bases, V lost 6 bases, and 4 bases had no gene match. The CDR3 runs to 14 residues. CDR3 DNA sequence: TGTGCCAGCAGTCCGACAGGGGTTAATGAAAAACTGTTTTTT. Translated: CASSPTGVNEKLFF.

This clone occurred once. This sequence joins TRBV29-1 and TRBJ1-1; TRBD1 is a possible D gene (6 bases). Between the trimmed V and J ends, which lost 2 bases and 0 bases, there was a span of 10 bases. There are 14 residues in the CDR3. Looked up from germline, CDR1 is SQVTM and CDR2 is ANQGSEA. The CDR3 DNA sequence: TGCAGCGTTGAATCAGGGGCCCTGAACACTGAAGCTTTCTTT. Protein product: CSVESGALNTEAFF.

CDR3 sequence reads: CASSFSAPQGPKLFEQYF. The CDR3 coding sequence is TGTGCCAGCAGTTTTTCAGCTCCACAGGGGCCCAAATTGTTCGAGCAGTACTTC. The genes are TRBV28 and TRBJ2-7; 7 bases align to TRBD1. Trimming removed 3 bases from V and 6 bases from J; junction bases left unmatched: 20. There are 18 residues in the CDR3. CDR1 and CDR2 from the germline V gene are MDHEN and SYDVKM.

The gene calls are TRBV5-4 and TRBJ2-5; 15 positions match TRBD2. V trimming: 3 bases; J trimming: 4 bases; junction bases outside the gene matches: 4. Germline CDR1 and CDR2: SGHNT and YYREEE (reference sequence). CDR3 length: 16 amino acids. The CDR3 sequence: CASSSGLAGGVETQYF. In DNA, the CDR3 is TGTGCCAGCAGCTCCGGACTAGCGGGGGGGGTAGAGACCCAGTACTTC.

The chain combines TRBV28 with TRBJ2-3; D perhaps matches TRBD2 (6 bases). Germline CDR1 MDHEN, CDR2 SYDVKM. This CDR3 region has 15 residues. V was pared by 2 bases and J by 4 bases, with 13 bases between. DNA of the CDR3: TGTGCCAGCAGTTTAGGGGGACTTGATCCAGATACGCAGTATTTT. It encodes CASSLGGLDPDTQYF.